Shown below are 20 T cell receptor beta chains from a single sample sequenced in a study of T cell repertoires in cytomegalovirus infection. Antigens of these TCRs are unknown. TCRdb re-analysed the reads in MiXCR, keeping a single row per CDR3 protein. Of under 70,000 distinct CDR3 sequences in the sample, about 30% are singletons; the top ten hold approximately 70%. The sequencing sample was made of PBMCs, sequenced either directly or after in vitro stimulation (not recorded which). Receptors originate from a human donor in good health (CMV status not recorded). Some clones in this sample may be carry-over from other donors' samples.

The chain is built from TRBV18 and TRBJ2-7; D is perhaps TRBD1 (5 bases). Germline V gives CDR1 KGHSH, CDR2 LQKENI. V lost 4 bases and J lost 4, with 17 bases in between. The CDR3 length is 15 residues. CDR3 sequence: CASSLGYRKDYEQYF. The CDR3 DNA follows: TGTGCCAGCTCACTGGGGTACAGGAAAGATTACGAGCAGTACTTC.

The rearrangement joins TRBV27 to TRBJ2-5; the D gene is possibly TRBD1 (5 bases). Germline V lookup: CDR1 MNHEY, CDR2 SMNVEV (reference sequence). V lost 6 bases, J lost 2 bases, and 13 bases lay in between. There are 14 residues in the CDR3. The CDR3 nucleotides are TGTGCCAGCAGGGGCTGGCAGGGACAAGAGACCCAGTACTTC. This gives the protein CASRGWQGQETQYF.

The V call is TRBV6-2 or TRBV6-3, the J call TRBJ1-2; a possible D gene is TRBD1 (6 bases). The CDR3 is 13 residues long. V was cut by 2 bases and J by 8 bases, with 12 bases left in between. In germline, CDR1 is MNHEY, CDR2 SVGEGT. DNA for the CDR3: TGTGCCAGCAGTTACGGGGGGCACGAAGGCTACACCTTC. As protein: CASSYGGHEGYTF.

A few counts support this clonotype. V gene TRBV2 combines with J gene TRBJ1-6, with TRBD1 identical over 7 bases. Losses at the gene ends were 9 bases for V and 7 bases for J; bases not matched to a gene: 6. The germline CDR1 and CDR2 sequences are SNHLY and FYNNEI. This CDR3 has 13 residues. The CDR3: CARKTGLNSPLHF. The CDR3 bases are TGTGCCAGGAAGACAGGGTTGAATTCACCCCTCCACTTT.

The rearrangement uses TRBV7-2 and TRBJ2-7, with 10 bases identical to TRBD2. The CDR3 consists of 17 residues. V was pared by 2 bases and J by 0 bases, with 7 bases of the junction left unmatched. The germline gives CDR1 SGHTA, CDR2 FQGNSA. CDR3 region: CASSLSSGGSSSYEQYF. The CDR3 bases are TGTGCCAGCAGCTTATCTAGCGGGGGTTCTAGCTCCTACGAGCAGTACTTC.

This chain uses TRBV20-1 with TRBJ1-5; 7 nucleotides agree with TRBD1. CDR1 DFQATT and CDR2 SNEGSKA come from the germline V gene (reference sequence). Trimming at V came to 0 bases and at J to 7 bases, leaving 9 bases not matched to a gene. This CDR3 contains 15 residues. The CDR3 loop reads CSARDPQGSGQPQHF. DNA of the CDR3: TGCAGTGCTAGAGACCCACAGGGGTCGGGACAGCCCCAGCATTTT.

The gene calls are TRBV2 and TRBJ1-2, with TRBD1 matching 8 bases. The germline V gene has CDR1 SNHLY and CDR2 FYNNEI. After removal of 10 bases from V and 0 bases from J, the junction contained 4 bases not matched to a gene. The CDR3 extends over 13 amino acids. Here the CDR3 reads CAKGQGANYGYTF. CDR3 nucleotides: TGTGCCAAAGGACAGGGAGCTAACTATGGCTACACCTTC.

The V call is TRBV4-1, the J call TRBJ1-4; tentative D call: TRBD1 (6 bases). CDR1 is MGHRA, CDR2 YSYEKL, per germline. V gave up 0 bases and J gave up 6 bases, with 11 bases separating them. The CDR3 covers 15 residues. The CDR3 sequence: CASSQDWGADEKLFF. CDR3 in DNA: TGCGCCAGCAGCCAAGATTGGGGGGCTGATGAAAAACTGTTTTTT.

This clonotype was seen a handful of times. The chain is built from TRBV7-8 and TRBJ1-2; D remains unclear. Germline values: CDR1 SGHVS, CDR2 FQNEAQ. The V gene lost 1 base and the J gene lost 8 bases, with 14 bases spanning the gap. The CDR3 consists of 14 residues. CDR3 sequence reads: CASSLVDGWSGYTF. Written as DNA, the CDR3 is TGTGCCAGCAGCTTAGTAGATGGTTGGAGCGGCTACACCTTC.

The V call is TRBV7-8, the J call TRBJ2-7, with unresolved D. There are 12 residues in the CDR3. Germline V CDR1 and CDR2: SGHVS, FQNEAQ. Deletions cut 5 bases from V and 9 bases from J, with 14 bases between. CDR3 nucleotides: TGTGCCAGCAGCACCGCCTGGCTAGGGCAGTACTTC. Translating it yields CASSTAWLGQYF.

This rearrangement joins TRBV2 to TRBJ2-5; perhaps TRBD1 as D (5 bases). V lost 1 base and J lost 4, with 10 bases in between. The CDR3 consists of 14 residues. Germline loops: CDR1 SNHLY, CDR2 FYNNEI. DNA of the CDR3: TGTGCCAGCAGTGAAGGAAGGGGCGGAGAGACCCAGTACTTC. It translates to CASSEGRGGETQYF.

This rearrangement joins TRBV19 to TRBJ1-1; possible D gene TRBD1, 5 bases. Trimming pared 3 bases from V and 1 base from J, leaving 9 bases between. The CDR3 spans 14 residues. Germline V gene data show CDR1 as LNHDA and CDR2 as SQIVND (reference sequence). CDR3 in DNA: TGTGCCAGTAGTATTGTCAGGGAGAACACTGAAGCTTTCTTT. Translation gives CASSIVRENTEAFF.

CDR3 DNA sequence: TGTGCCAGTAGTATACTAGTCGGACGGGGGAGCAATCAGCCCCAGCATTTT. This translates into CASSILVGRGSNQPQHF. The chain uses TRBV19 and TRBJ1-5, with D possibly TRBD1 on 5 matching bases. V shed 2 bases and J shed 1 base, with 15 bases lying between them. CDR3 length: 17 residues. Germline V gene lookup returns CDR1 LNHDA and CDR2 SQIVND (reference sequence).

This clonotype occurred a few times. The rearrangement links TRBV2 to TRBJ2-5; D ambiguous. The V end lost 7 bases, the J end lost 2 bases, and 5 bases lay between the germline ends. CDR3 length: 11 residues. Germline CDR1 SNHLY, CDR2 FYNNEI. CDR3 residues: CASNRQETQYF. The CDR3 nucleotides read TGTGCCAGCAACCGGCAAGAGACCCAGTACTTC.

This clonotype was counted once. For the CDR3, the DNA is TGTGCCAGCAGCTTAGTTACGGGGGGCTGGTGGTTCTTC. As protein: CASSLVTGGWWFF. This chain connects TRBV7-2 to TRBJ2-1; TRBD2 might be the D (7 bases). The CDR3 is 13 residues long. CDR1 is SGHTA and CDR2 is FQGNSA in the germline V gene. The V gene lost 1 base and the J gene lost 15 bases, with 16 bases spanning the gap.

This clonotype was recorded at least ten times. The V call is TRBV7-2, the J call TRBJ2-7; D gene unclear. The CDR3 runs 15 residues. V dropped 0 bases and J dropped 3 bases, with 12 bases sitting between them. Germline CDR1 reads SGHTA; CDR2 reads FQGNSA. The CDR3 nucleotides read TGTGCCAGCAGCTTAGCGGGCCTCGAGGTCTACGAGCAGTACTTC. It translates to CASSLAGLEVYEQYF.

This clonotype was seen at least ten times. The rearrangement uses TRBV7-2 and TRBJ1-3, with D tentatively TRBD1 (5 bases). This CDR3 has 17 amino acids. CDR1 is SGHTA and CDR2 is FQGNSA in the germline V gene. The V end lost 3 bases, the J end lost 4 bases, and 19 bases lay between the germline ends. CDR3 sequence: CASSLTSTRASGNTIYF. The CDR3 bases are TGTGCCAGCAGCTTGACTTCTACCAGGGCCTCCGGAAACACCATATATTTT.

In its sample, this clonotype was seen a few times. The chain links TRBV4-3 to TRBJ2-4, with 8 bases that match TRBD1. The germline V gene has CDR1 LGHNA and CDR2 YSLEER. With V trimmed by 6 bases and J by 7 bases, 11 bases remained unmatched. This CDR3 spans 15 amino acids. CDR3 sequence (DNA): TGCGCCAGCAGTCACGCAGGGGGCGGTAATAACATTCAGTACTTC. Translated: CASSHAGGGNNIQYF.

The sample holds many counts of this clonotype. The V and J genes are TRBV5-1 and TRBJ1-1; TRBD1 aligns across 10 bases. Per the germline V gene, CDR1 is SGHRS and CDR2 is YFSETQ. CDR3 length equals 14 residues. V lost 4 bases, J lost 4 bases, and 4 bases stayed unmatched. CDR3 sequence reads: CASSRDRGGTEAFF. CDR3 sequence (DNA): TGCGCCAGCAGCCGGGACAGGGGTGGCACTGAAGCTTTCTTT.

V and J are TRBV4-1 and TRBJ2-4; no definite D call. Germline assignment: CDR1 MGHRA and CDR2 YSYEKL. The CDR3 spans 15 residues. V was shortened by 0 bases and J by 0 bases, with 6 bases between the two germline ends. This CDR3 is CASSQEREAKNIQYF. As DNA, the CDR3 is TGCGCCAGCAGCCAAGAAAGGGAAGCCAAAAACATTCAGTACTTC.